The following is a T cell receptor (beta chain) sequence with its context. Its specificity is unknown. The assay was immunoSEQ multiplex PCR, and TCRdb's table has in-frame clones only and misses some. Here the sample spans about 270,000 clones, approximately 79% being singletons. This specimen comes from a study of cytotoxic CD8 clonotypes in ibrutinib-treated CLL. Study-level points and caveats: Baseline values of clonality outstripped age-matched healthy donors and followed circulating CD8+ T-cell counts.

Trimming took 2 bases from V and 2 from J; bases not matched to a gene: 10. Germline-derived CDR1 and CDR2 are SGHAT and FQNNGV. The CDR3 spans 18 residues. The receptor was isolated from a human donor with chronic lymphocytic leukemia. This chain links TRBV11-2 with TRBJ2-3; 10 bases are shared with TRBD2. Sequenced material: PBMCs, taken at disease progression, from a patient treated with ibrutinib. As DNA, the CDR3 is TGTGCCAGCAGCTTATTGGGGTCTAGCGGGGGCCTCACAGATACGCAGTATTTT. It specifies CASSLLGSSGGLTDTQYF.